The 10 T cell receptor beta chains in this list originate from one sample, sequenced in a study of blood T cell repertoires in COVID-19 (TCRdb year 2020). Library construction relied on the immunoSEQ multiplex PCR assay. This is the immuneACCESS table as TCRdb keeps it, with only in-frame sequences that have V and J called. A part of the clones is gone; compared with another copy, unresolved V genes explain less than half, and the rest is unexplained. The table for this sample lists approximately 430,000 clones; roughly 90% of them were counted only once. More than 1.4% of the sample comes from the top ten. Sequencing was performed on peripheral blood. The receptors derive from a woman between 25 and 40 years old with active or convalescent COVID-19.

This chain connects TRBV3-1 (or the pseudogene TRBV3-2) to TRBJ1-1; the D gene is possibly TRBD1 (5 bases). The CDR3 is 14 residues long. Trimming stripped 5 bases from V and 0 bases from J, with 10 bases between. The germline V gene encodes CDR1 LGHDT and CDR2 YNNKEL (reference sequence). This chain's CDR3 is CASSGQGMNTEAFF. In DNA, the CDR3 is TGTGCCAGCAGCGGGCAGGGCATGAACACTGAAGCTTTCTTT.

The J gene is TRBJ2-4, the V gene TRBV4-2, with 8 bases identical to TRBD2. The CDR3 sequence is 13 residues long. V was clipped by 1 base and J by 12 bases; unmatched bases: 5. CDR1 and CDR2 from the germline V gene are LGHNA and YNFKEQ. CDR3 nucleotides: TGTGCCAGCAGCCAAGGTAGCGGGATAACTCAGTACTTC. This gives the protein CASSQGSGITQYF.

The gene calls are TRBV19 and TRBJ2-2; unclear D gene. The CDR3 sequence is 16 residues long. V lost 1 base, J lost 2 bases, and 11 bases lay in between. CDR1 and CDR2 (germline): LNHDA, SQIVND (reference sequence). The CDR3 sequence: CASSIAQDFNTGELFF. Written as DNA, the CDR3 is TGTGCCAGTAGTATAGCGCAGGATTTCAACACCGGGGAGCTGTTTTTT. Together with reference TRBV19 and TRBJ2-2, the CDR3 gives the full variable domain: DGGITQSPKYLFRKEGQNVTLSCEQNLNHDAMYWYRQDPGQGLRLIYYSQIVNDFQKGDIAEGYSVSREKKESFPLTVTSAQKNPTAFYLCASSIAQDFNTGELFFGEGSRLTVL.

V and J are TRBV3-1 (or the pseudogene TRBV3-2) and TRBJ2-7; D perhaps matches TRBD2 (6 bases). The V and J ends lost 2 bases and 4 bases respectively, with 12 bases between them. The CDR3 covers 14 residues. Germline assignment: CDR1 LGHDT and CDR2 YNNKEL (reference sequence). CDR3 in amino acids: CASSQLSGRYEQYF. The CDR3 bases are TGTGCCAGCAGCCAATTAAGCGGGCGGTACGAGCAGTACTTC.

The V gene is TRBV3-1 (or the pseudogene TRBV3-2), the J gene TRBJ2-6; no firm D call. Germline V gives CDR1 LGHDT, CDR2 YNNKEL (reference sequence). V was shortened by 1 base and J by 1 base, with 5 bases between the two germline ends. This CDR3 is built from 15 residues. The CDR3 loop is CASSQASSGANVLTF. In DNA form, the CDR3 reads TGTGCCAGCAGCCAAGCGAGTTCTGGGGCCAACGTCCTGACTTTC.

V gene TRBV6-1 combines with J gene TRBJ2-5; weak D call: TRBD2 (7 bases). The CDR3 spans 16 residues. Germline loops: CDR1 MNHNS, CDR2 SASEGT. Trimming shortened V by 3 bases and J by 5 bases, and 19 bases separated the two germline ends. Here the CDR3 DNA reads TGTGCCAGCAGTGATCTAGGGGGGGGGCCGGGTGAGACCCAGTACTTC. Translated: CASSDLGGGPGETQYF.

DNA of the CDR3: TGCGCCAGCAGCCAAGATCCCTTGGCAGTTACTGAAGCTTTCTTT. Translated: CASSQDPLAVTEAFF. The chain has TRBV4-1 and TRBJ1-1; D ambiguous. Germline CDR1 MGHRA, CDR2 YSYEKL. The CDR3 extends over 15 amino acids. Trimming took off 0 bases at V and 5 bases at J, with 13 bases between the two ends.

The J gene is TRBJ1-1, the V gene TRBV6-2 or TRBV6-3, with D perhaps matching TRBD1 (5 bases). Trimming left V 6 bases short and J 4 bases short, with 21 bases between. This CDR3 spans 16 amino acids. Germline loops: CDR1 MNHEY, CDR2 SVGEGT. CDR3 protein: CASSAPGGVQGTEAFF. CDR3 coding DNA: TGTGCCAGCAGCGCGCCTGGCGGGGTTCAGGGCACTGAAGCTTTCTTT.

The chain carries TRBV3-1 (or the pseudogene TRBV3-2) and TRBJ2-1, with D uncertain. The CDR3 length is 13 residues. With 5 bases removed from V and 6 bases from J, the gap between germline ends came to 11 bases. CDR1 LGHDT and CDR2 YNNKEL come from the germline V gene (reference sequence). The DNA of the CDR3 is TGTGCCAGCAGCGCAAGCGCCGGCAATGAGCAGTTCTTC. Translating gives CASSASAGNEQFF.

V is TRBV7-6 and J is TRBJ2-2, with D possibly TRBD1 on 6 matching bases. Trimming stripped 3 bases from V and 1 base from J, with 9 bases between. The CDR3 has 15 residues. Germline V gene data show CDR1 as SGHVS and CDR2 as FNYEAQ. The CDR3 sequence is CASSFPGQNTGELFF. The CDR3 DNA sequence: TGTGCCAGCAGCTTTCCGGGACAGAACACCGGGGAGCTGTTTTTT. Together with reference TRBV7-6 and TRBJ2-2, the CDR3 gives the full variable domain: GAGVSQSPRYKVTKRGQDVALRCDPISGHVSLYWYRQALGQGPEFLTYFNYEAQQDKSGLPNDRFSAERPEGSISTLTIQRTEQRDSAMYRCASSFPGQNTGELFFGEGSRLTVL.